These T cell receptor beta chains were read from a single sample in a study of T cells in Graves' hyperthyroidism and ophthalmopathy. MiXCR, run by TCRdb on the multiplex PCR reads, gives a single entry per CDR3 protein. Of a few hundred thousand distinct CDR3 sequences in the sample, more than 12% were seen once. What was sequenced was blood. All receptors come from a woman aged 25 to 39 with Graves' hyperthyroidism. The CDR3 runs from the conserved cysteine through the conserved F or W. A D gene is named only where the DNA matches it firmly. Some rows mark clone size as missing; the rest say once, few, many or name a class of expanded clone.

J,V,size,D,DNA,CDR3
TRBJ1-1,TRBV13,few,TRBD1,TGTGCCTTCTCAGAAAGACAGGGGGCGTACACTGAAGCTTTCTTT,CAFSERQGAYTEAFF
TRBJ1-2,TRBV2,many,-,TGTGCCAGCAGTGAACGAGGACGGGAGGGCTATGGCTACACCTTC,CASSERGREGYGYTF
TRBJ2-5,TRBV6-1,many,TRBD1,TGTGCCAGCACCGAGAAGGGGGCGGCTCGAGAGACCCAGTACTTC,CASTEKGAARETQYF
TRBJ2-3,TRBV7-3,many,TRBD2,TGTGCCAGCAGCTCGACGGGACTAGCGGGAGATACGCAGTATTTT,CASSSTGLAGDTQYF
TRBJ2-7,TRBV18,once,-,TGTGCCAGCTCACCATCCCCCCTAACCTGCGAGCAGTACTTC,CASSPSPLTCEQYF
TRBJ1-5,TRBV5-5,many,TRBD1,TGTGCCAGCAGCTGGGGACAGGGAGGCAATCAGCCCCAGCATTTT,CASSWGQGGNQPQHF
TRBJ2-1,TRBV19,few,TRBD2,TGTGCCAGTAGTAAACTAGCGGGAGGGCCTATGAATGAGCAGTTCTTC,CASSKLAGGPMNEQFF
TRBJ2-3,TRBV29-1,-,-,TGCAGCGTCTACACCTGGGGGGCCACAGATACGCAGTATTTT,CSVYTWGATDTQYF
TRBJ1-4,TRBV5-1,many,-,TGCGCCAGCAGCCCAGGACTCTCTTCGGGTGAAAAACTGTTTTTT,CASSPGLSSGEKLFF
TRBJ1-2,TRBV29-1,-,-,TGCAGCGTTGAAGATCCGGAGGTAAGGACCCGCGGCTACACCTTC,CSVEDPEVRTRGYTF
TRBJ2-1,TRBV6-1,-,-,TGTGCCAGCAGGGACTACTACAATGAGCAGTTCTTC,CASRDYYNEQFF
TRBJ1-2,TRBV28,many,-,TGTGCCAGCAGTTCCGGAAACTATGGCTACACCTTC,CASSSGNYGYTF
TRBJ2-1,TRBV12-3/TRBV12-4,many,TRBD2,TGTGCCAGCAGTCGACTAGCGGGAGTAAAGAATGAGCAGTTCTTC,CASSRLAGVKNEQFF
TRBJ1-5,TRBV29-1,few,TRBD1,TGCAGCGTTGGGGACAGGGGCAATCAGCCCCAGCATTTT,CSVGDRGNQPQHF
TRBJ2-1,TRBV6-6,-,-,TGTGCCAGCAGTTACTCCACGACGAATGAGCAGTTCTTC,CASSYSTTNEQFF
TRBJ2-7,TRBV28,many,-,TGTGCCAGCAGGGACAGTCCCTCCTACGAGCAGTACTTC,CASRDSPSYEQYF
TRBJ2-2,TRBV9,once,-,TGTGCCAGCAGCCCATACTCTGGGATCGGGGAGCTGTTTTTT,CASSPYSGIGELFF
TRBJ2-5,TRBV27,-,-,TGTGCCACCTTCGCGGAGGGGGGGGAGACCCAGTACTTC,CATFAEGGETQYF
TRBJ1-2,TRBV20-1,few,TRBD1,TGCAGTGCTAGAGATCTAAGGATTGGACAGGGCCATGGCTACACCTTC,CSARDLRIGQGHGYTF
TRBJ1-1,TRBV20-1,many,TRBD1,TGCAGTGCCCGTCCTGACAGGGGGACTGAAGCTTTCTTT,CSARPDRGTEAFF
TRBJ2-2,TRBV29-1,few,-,TGCAGCGTTGTAGGGGCAGGGGCCGGGGAGCTGTTTTTT,CSVVGAGAGELFF
TRBJ1-1,TRBV30,many,-,TGTGCCTGGAGTGTCACAGGGAGGAACACTGAAGCTTTCTTT,CAWSVTGRNTEAFF
TRBJ2-7,TRBV2,many,TRBD2,TGTGCCAGCAGTGAAGCGGGGACTAGCGGGAACAAGCAGTACTTC,CASSEAGTSGNKQYF
TRBJ2-7,TRBV20-1,few,TRBD2,TGCAGTGCTAGACAAACTAGCGGGAGGGGGTATGAGGAGCAGTACTTC,CSARQTSGRGYEEQYF
TRBJ2-1,TRBV20-1,many,TRBD2,TGCAGTGCTAGGGCCGGACTAGCGATGATCAATGAGCAGTTCTTC,CSARAGLAMINEQFF
TRBJ1-1,TRBV27,many,-,TGTGCCAGCAGTTTATTTCTACAGGGTGGAAGGGACACTGAAGCTTTCTTT,CASSLFLQGGRDTEAFF
TRBJ2-5,TRBV24-1,-,TRBD2,TGTGCCATCGGGACTAGCGGGGAGACCCAGTACTTC,CAIGTSGETQYF
TRBJ2-1,TRBV13,many,TRBD2,TGTGCCAGCAGCTTAGTGACTAGCGGGAGTGGCAATGAGCAGTTCTTC,CASSLVTSGSGNEQFF
TRBJ1-1,TRBV18,many,-,TGTGCCAGCTCACCACAGGGTTTCGCTGAAGCTTTCTTT,CASSPQGFAEAFF
TRBJ1-1,TRBV4-2,-,TRBD1,TGTGCCAGCAGCCGAGGGGGCGCAGACACTGAAGCTTTCTTT,CASSRGGADTEAFF
TRBJ2-6,TRBV30,-,-,TGTGCCTGGACCGAGAAGGGTTCTGGGGCCAACGTCCTGACTTTC,CAWTEKGSGANVLTF
TRBJ1-5,TRBV30,-,-,TGTGCCTGGAGTGCGACCCGAGGGAGCAATCAGCCCCAGCATTTT,CAWSATRGSNQPQHF
TRBJ1-5,TRBV28,many,-,TGTGCCAGCAGTTTATTTTCTGGGGCTCAGCCCCAGCATTTT,CASSLFSGAQPQHF
TRBJ2-1,TRBV11-1,-,-,TGTGCCAGCAGCTCGGACAGCATGCTGTCCTACAATGAGCAGTTCTTC,CASSSDSMLSYNEQFF
TRBJ1-2,TRBV18,many,-,TGTGCCAGCTCACCACCGAGCGGCCTCAGGGGCTACACCTTC,CASSPPSGLRGYTF
TRBJ1-5,TRBV10-2,few,-,TGCGCCAGCAGTGAAAAGAGACAGAACAATCAGCCCCAGCATTTT,CASSEKRQNNQPQHF
TRBJ1-6,TRBV6-2/TRBV6-3,-,TRBD1,TGTGCCACCACAAGGACAGGGAGCCCTTTTAGCTCCTATAATTCACCCCTCCACTTT,CATTRTGSPFSSYNSPLHF
TRBJ2-4,TRBV4-1,-,-,TGCGCCAGCAGGGCAATGGGTAGGGGAGCCAAAAACATTCAGTACTTC,CASRAMGRGAKNIQYF
TRBJ2-3,TRBV6-5,-,-,TGTGCCAGCAGTTTGGGACTGCCGGGGGCGGCGCAGTATTTT,CASSLGLPGAAQYF
TRBJ2-4,TRBV5-6,-,TRBD2,TGTGCCAGCAGCCAGGGACTAGCGGAGGACAAAAACATTCAGTACTTC,CASSQGLAEDKNIQYF
TRBJ2-4,TRBV28,few,-,TGTGCCAGCAGCCTACTTAACATTCAGTACTTC,CASSLLNIQYF
TRBJ1-1,TRBV11-2,many,-,TGTGCCAGCAGCTTAGAACCGGGCCCAAACACTGAAGCTTTCTTT,CASSLEPGPNTEAFF
TRBJ2-7,TRBV7-9,many,TRBD1,TGTGCCAGCAGTCTCATGGGACAGGTCGACTACGAGCAGTACTTC,CASSLMGQVDYEQYF
TRBJ2-2,TRBV18,many,-,TGTGCCAGCACACAGGGGAACACCGGGGAGCTGTTTTTT,CASTQGNTGELFF
TRBJ2-1,TRBV19,few,TRBD2,TGTGCCAGTAGTACCCCATGGACGGGAGGGCTTGGCGATGAGCAGTTCTTC,CASSTPWTGGLGDEQFF
TRBJ1-3,TRBV3-1,once,TRBD1,TGTGCCAGCAGCCAGGGACAGCTCATCTCTGGAAACACCATATATTTT,CASSQGQLISGNTIYF
TRBJ1-3,TRBV20-1,few,-,TGCAGTGCGAACATACCCTCTGGAAACACCATATATTTT,CSANIPSGNTIYF
TRBJ2-7,TRBV20-1,many,-,TGCAGTGCCACCCCCGACGGGCTGATCGTCCGCGAGCAGTACTTC,CSATPDGLIVREQYF
TRBJ2-7,TRBV10-3,-,-,TGTGCCACCAGTGAGTCAGGGATCCACGAGCAGTACTTC,CATSESGIHEQYF
TRBJ2-5,TRBV9,many,TRBD2,TGTGCCAGCACCTCTGGGACTAGCGGTAAAGAGACCCAGTACTTC,CASTSGTSGKETQYF
TRBJ1-5,TRBV20-1,few,-,TGCAGTATGTACCAGGGGATGGGCAATCAGCCCCAGCATTTT,CSMYQGMGNQPQHF
TRBJ2-1,TRBV7-2,-,TRBD2,TGTGCCAGCAGCTTAGTGGTGGGCGGGAGGGGGAATGAGCAGTTCTTC,CASSLVVGGRGNEQFF
TRBJ1-5,TRBV6-1,many,-,TGTGCCAGCACCCACCAGGGAGGCAATCAGCCCCAGCATTTT,CASTHQGGNQPQHF
TRBJ2-3,TRBV20-1,many,TRBD2,TGCAGTGCTAGAGGACTAGCGGGAGGTCGGGATACGCAGTATTTT,CSARGLAGGRDTQYF